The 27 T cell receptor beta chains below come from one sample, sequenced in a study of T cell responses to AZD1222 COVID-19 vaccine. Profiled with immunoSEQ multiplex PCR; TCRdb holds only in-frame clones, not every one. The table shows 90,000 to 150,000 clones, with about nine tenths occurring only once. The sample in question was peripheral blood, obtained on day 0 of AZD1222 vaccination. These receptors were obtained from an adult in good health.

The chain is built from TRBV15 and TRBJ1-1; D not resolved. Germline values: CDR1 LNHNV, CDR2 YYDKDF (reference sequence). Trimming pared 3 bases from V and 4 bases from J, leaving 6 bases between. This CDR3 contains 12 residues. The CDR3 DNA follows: TGTGCCACCAGCAGCCGCGCCACTGAAGCTTTCTTT. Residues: CATSSRATEAFF.

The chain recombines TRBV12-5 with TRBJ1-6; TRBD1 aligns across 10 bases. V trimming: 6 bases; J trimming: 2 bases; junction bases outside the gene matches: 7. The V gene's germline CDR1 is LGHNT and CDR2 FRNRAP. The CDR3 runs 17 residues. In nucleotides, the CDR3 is TGTGCTAGTGGCCCCGGGACAGGGGAAACCTATAATTCACCCCTCCACTTT. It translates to CASGPGTGETYNSPLHF.

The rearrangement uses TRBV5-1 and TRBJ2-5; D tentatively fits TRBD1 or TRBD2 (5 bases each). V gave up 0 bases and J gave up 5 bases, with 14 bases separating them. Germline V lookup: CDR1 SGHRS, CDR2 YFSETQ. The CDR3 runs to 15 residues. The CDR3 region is CASSLDGAGSETQYF. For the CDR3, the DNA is TGCGCCAGCAGCTTGGATGGGGCAGGGAGCGAGACCCAGTACTTC.

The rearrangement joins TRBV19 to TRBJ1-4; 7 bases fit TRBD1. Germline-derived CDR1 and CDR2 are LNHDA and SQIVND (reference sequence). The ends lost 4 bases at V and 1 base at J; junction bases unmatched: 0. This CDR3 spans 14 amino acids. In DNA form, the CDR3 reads TGTGCCAGTAGTACAGGGGGAACTAATGAAAAACTGTTTTTT. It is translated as CASSTGGTNEKLFF.

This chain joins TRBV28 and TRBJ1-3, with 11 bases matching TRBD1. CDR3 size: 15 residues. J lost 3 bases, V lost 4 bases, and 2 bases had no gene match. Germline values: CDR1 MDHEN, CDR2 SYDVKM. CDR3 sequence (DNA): TGTGCCAGCAGTTGGACAGGGGGCTTTGGAAACACCATATATTTT. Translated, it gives CASSWTGGFGNTIYF. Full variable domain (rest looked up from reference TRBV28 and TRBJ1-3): DVKVTQSSRYLVKRTGEKVFLECVQDMDHENMFWYRQDPGLGLRLIYFSYDVKMKEKGDIPEGYSVSREKKERFSLILESASTNQTSMYLCASSWTGGFGNTIYFGEGSWLTVV.

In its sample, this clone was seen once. The CDR3 DNA follows: TGTGCCAGCAGCCTCTGGGCAGAGATGAACACTGAAGCTTTCTTT. The encoded protein is CASSLWAEMNTEAFF. The chain recombines TRBV6-5 with TRBJ1-1; the D is unclear. There are 15 residues in the CDR3. Germline V gene data show CDR1 as MNHEY and CDR2 as SVGAGI. V shed 6 bases and J shed 0 bases, with 14 bases lying between them.

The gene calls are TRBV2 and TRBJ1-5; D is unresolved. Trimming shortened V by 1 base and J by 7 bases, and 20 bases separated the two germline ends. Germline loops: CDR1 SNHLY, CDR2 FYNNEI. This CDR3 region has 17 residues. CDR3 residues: CASSEGPPERVGQPQHF. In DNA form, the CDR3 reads TGTGCCAGCAGTGAAGGACCCCCCGAGCGGGTAGGGCAGCCCCAGCATTTT.

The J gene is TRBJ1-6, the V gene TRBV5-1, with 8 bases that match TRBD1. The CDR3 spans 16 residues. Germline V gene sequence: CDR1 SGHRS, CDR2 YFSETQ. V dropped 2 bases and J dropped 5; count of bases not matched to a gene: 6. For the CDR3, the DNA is TGCGCCAGCAGCTTACCCGGACAGGGCAATAATTCACCCCTCCACTTT. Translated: CASSLPGQGNNSPLHF. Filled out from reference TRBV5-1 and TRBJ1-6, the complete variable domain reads KAGVTQTPRYLIKTRGQQVTLSCSPISGHRSVSWYQQTPGQGLQFLFEYFSETQRNKGNFPGRFSGRQFSNSRSEMNVSTLELGDSALYLCASSLPGQGNNSPLHFGNGTRLTVT.

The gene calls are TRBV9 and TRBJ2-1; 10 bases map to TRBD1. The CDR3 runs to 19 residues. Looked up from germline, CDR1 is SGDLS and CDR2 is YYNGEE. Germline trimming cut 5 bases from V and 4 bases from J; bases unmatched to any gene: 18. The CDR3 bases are TGTGCCAGCAGTCCTACCTTAGGAAAGCGACAGGGGGCTTACAATGAGCAGTTCTTC. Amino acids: CASSPTLGKRQGAYNEQFF.

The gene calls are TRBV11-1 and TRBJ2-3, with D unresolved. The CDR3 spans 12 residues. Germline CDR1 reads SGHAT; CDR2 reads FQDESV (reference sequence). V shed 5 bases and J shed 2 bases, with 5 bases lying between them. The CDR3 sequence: CASSPYTDTQYF. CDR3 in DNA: TGTGCCAGCAGCCCTTACACAGATACGCAGTATTTT.

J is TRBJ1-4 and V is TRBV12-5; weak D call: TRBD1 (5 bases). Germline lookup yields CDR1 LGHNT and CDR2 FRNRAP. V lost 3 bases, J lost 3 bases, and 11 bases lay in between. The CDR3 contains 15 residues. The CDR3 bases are TGTGCTAGTGGTTTCCGGGACGGGGCTAATGAAAAACTGTTTTTT. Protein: CASGFRDGANEKLFF.

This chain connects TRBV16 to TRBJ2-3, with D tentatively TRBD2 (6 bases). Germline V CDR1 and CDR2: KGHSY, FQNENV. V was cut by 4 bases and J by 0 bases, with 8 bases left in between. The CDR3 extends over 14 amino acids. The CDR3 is CASSRDSSTDTQYF. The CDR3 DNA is TGTGCCAGCAGCCGGGACTCTAGCACAGATACGCAGTATTTT.

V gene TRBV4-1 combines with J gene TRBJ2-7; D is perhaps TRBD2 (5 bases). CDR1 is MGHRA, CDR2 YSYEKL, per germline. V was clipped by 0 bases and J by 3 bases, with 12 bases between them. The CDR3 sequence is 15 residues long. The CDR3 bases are TGCGCCAGCAGCCAAGAGGCACGGGAAGGCTACGAGCAGTACTTC. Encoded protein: CASSQEAREGYEQYF.

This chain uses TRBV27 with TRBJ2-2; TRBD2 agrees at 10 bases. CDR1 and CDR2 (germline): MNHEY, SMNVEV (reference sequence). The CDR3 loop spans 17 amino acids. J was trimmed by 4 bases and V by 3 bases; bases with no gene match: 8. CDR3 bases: TGTGCCAGCAGTTTCCTGGGACTAGCGAGGGGCACCGGGGAGCTGTTTTTT. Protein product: CASSFLGLARGTGELFF.

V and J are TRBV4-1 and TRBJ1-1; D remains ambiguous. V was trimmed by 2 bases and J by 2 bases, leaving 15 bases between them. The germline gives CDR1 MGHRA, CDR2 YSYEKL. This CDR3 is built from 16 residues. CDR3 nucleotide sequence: TGCGCCAGCAGCCAAATGTTCGACGGGGAAAACACTGAAGCTTTCTTT. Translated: CASSQMFDGENTEAFF.

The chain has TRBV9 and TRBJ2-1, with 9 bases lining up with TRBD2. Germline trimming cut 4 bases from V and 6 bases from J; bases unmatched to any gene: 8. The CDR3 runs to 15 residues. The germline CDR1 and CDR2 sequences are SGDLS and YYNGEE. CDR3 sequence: CASSPRGRASNEQFF. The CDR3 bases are TGTGCCAGCAGCCCCCGCGGGAGGGCCTCCAATGAGCAGTTCTTC.

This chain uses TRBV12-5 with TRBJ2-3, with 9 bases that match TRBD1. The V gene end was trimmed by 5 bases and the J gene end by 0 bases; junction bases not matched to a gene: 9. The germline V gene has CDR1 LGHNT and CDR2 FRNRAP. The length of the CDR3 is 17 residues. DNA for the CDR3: TGTGCTAGTGGTCAGGGGACAGGGAGCACTAGCACAGATACGCAGTATTTT. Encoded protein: CASGQGTGSTSTDTQYF.

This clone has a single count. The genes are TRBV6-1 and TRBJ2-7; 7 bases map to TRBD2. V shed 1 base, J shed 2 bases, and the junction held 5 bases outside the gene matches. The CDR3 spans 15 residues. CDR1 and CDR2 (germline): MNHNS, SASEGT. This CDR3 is CASSEVAGEAYEQYF. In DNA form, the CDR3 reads TGTGCCAGCAGTGAAGTGGCGGGAGAAGCCTACGAGCAGTACTTC.

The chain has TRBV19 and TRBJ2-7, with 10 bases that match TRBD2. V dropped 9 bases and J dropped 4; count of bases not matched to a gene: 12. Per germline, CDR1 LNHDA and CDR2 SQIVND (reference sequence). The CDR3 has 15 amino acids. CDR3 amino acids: CASQYGASGSYEQYF. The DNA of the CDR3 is TGTGCCAGCCAGTACGGTGCTAGCGGGAGTTACGAGCAGTACTTC.

The CDR3 sequence is CASSPSSGYNEQFF. CDR3 nucleotide sequence: TGTGCCAGCAGCCCCTCTAGCGGATACAATGAGCAGTTCTTC. The gene calls are TRBV7-2 and TRBJ2-1; 7 nucleotides line up with TRBD2. Germline-derived CDR1 and CDR2 are SGHTA and FQGNSA. The CDR3 extends over 14 amino acids. The junction had 5 bases not matched to a gene; V was cut back by 5 bases and J by 4 bases.

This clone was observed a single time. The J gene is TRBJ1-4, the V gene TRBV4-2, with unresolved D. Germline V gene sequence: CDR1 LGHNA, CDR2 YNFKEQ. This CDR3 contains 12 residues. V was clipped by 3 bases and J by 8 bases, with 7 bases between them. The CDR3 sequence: CASSQSREKLFF. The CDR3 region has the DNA TGTGCCAGCAGCCAGAGTAGGGAAAAACTGTTTTTT.

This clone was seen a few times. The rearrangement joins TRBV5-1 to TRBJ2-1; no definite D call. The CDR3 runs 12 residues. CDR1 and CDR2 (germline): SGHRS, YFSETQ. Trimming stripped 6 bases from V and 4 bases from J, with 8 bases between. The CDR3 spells CASTIDYNEQFF. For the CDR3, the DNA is TGCGCCAGCACCATCGATTACAATGAGCAGTTCTTC.

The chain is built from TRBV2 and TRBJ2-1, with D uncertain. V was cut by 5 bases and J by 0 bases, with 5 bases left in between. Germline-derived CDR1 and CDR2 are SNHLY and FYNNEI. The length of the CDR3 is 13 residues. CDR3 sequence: CASSIYSYNEQFF. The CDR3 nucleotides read TGTGCCAGCAGTATTTACTCCTACAATGAGCAGTTCTTC. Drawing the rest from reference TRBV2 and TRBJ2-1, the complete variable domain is EPEVTQTPSHQVTQMGQEVILRCVPISNHLYFYWYRQILGQKVEFLVSFYNNEISEKSEIFDDQFSVERPDGSNFTLKIRSTKLEDSAMYFCASSIYSYNEQFFGPGTRLTVL.

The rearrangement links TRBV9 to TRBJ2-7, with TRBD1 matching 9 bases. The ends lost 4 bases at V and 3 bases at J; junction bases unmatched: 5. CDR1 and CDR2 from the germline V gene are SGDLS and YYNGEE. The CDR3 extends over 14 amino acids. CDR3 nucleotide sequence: TGTGCCAGCAGCCCGGGACAGGGTGGCTACGAGCAGTACTTC. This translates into CASSPGQGGYEQYF.

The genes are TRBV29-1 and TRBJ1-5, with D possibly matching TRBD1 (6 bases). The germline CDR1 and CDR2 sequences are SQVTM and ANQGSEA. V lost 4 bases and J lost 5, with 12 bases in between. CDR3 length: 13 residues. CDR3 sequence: CSVGTGRDQPQHF. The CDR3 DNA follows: TGCAGCGTTGGAACAGGGAGGGATCAGCCCCAGCATTTT.

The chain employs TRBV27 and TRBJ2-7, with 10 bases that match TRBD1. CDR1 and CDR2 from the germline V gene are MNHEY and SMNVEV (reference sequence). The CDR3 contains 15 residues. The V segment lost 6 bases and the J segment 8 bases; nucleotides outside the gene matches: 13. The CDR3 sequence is CASSSIGTGVKKQYF. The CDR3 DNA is TGTGCCAGCAGCTCTATCGGGACAGGGGTTAAGAAGCAGTACTTC.

The CDR3 nucleotides read TGTGCCAGCAGCCCCCTTGGGGCGGGCGGGGAGCTGTTTTTT. Translating it yields CASSPLGAGGELFF. The chain employs TRBV11-3 and TRBJ2-2; D might be TRBD1 or TRBD2, each matching 5 bases. Trimming took off 5 bases at V and 7 bases at J, with 14 bases between the two ends. CDR1 and CDR2 (germline): SGHNT, YENEEA. The CDR3 spans 14 residues. Full variable domain (remainder filled in from reference TRBV11-3 and TRBJ2-2): EAGVVQSPRYKIIEKKQPVAFWCNPISGHNTLYWYLQNLGQGPELLIRYENEEAVDDSQLPKDRFSAERLKGVDSTLKIQPAELGDSAVYLCASSPLGAGGELFFGEGSRLTVL.